Below, one TCR beta chain is given with its context. Its antigen is unknown. J lost 2 bases, V lost 6 bases, and 5 bases had no gene match. CDR3 length equals 14 residues. The germline V gene has CDR1 SNHLY and CDR2 FYNNEI. This record belongs to a study of cytomegalovirus exposure and HLA in healthy donors. General observations from the study: Some V segments, including TRBV6-2 and TRBV6-3, were excluded as indistinguishable. When a later analysis compared HLA-associated TCR beta chains with equally common others, the HLA-associated chains turned out to be more clonally expanded and to have lower generation probabilities.

Primers: 60 Vbeta forward and 13 Jbeta reverse. The table came from immunoSEQ multiplex PCR; TCRdb's copy has only in-frame clones and leaves some out. The sample records 200,000 to 250,000 clones, over 70% being singletons. The V call is TRBV2, the J call TRBJ2-7, with 9 bases that match TRBD1. Sequenced: PBMCs. The receptor's source is a woman in her sixties in good health and CMV-seropositive. Here the CDR3 reads CASSRDRETYEQYF. The DNA of the CDR3 is TGTGCCAGCAGCCGGGACAGGGAGACCTACGAGCAGTACTTC.